Given below is one T cell receptor beta chain in context. Germline V CDR1 and CDR2: SGHTA, FQGNSA. The V gene lost 0 bases and the J gene lost 5 bases, with 10 bases spanning the gap. The CDR3 consists of 14 residues. The record originates from a study of OX40 agonist ivuxolimab in advanced cancers. TCRdb's copy holds only in-frame clones and misses some; the assay was immunoSEQ multiplex PCR. This sample carries around 49,000 clones, about 87% of them seen once, and the ten largest clones take 10%. The source is an adult with an advanced solid tumor such as melanoma, head and neck, liver or kidney cancer. Source: CD4+ or CD8+ T cells sorted from blood, taken in a trial of the OX40 agonist ivuxolimab. The V and J genes are TRBV7-2 and TRBJ2-5, with D tentatively TRBD2 (6 bases). CDR3 sequence: CASSLAGGWETQYF. In DNA, the CDR3 is TGTGCCAGCAGCTTAGCGGGAGGTTGGGAGACCCAGTACTTC.